These 20 T cell receptor beta chains were all obtained from the same sample, sequenced in a study of HIV-infected patients and healthy controls. cDNA was made from around 0.45 ug RNA using alpha and beta constant primers. Each of the alpha and beta chains got its own library through chain-specific third strand synthesis with indices. MiXCR, run by TCRdb on the 5' RACE reads, gives a single entry per CDR3 protein. The table has 8,500 to 11,000 distinct CDR3 sequences, roughly 8% seen once. The repertoire came from unfractionated whole blood and reflected all unsorted peripheral T cells. The sequenced sample consisted of blood. These receptors originate from an adult in good health.

As concerns this clonotype: Possible read error: a much larger clone is one base away. The final CDR3 position lacks the conserved phenylalanine or tryptophan, pointing to a likely read error. The chain employs TRBV9 and TRBJ2-1; weak D call: TRBD2 (6 bases). The CDR3 is 15 amino acids. Germline V gene sequence: CDR1 SGDLS, CDR2 YYNGEE. The V gene lost 3 bases and the J gene lost 4 bases, with 14 bases spanning the gap. The CDR3 loop is CASSGSGGFYNEQFL. The CDR3 DNA reads TGTGCCAGCAGCGGTAGCGGTGGGTTTTACAATGAGCAGTTCCTC.

This clonotype appeared many times. The chain links TRBV7-8 to TRBJ1-1; D not resolved. In germline, CDR1 is SGHVS, CDR2 FQNEAQ. The CDR3 extends over 13 amino acids. V lost 1 base, J lost 1 base, and 4 bases lay in between. The CDR3 protein is CASSLVENTEAFF. The CDR3 DNA is TGTGCCAGCAGCTTAGTTGAGAACACTGAAGCTTTCTTT.

This clonotype is categorized as medium-sized (0.01 to 0.1%). V usage is TRBV7-9 and J usage is TRBJ1-1; tentative D call: TRBD1 (5 bases). CDR1 is SEHNR, CDR2 FQNEAQ, per germline (reference sequence). CDR3 length: 14 residues. V lost 1 base, J lost 6 bases, and 12 bases lay in between. Here the CDR3 DNA reads TGTGCCAGCAGCTTAGACAGGATTGACTCTGAAGCTTTCTTT. Protein sequence: CASSLDRIDSEAFF.

This clonotype is medium-sized in the sample. V gene TRBV5-5 combines with J gene TRBJ1-1, with TRBD1 matching 9 bases. Germline loops: CDR1 SGHKS, CDR2 YYEKEE (reference sequence). The CDR3 is 13 amino acids. Trimming cost V 0 bases and J 11 bases; bases outside gene matches: 5. DNA for the CDR3: TGTGCCAGCAGCTTGGGGAGGACAGGGGAGGCTTTCTTT. This sequence encodes CASSLGRTGEAFF.

By frequency in the sample, this clonotype is medium-sized (0.01 to 0.1%). The CDR3 DNA reads as TGTGCCAGCAGCAAGAGAGGGAGCGAACACACTGAAGCTTTCTTT. Translated: CASSKRGSEHTEAFF. J is TRBJ1-1 and V is TRBV3-1, with D hard to call. Germline CDR1 and CDR2: LGHDT and YNNKEL (reference sequence). The V and J ends lost 5 bases and 3 bases respectively, with 16 bases between them. The CDR3 runs 15 residues.

This clonotype qualifies as medium-sized. V usage is TRBV7-9 and J usage is TRBJ1-5; D might be TRBD1 (5 bases). Trimming cost V 4 bases and J 2 bases, with 15 bases left between them. The CDR3 consists of 16 residues. Germline CDR1 reads SEHNR; CDR2 reads FQNEAQ (reference sequence). The DNA for the CDR3 is TGTGCCAGCAGCTCAGCGGGACTCCGGGGCAATCAGCCCCAGCATTTT. Translation gives CASSSAGLRGNQPQHF.

This clonotype is classed as medium-sized. This chain connects TRBV14 to TRBJ1-1; a weak D match, TRBD1 (6 bases). V was cut by 1 base and J by 5 bases, with 14 bases left in between. The germline CDR1 and CDR2 sequences are SGHDN and FVKESK. The CDR3 extends over 15 amino acids. The CDR3 region has the DNA TGTGCCAGCAGCCAAGTCCTGGGGGCTGGGACTGAAGCTTTCTTT. It translates to CASSQVLGAGTEAFF.

Relative to its sample, this clonotype is medium-sized. CDR3 bases: TGCAGTGCTAGGCAGGATTCGGATCAGCCCCAGCATTTT. Translating it yields CSARQDSDQPQHF. The J gene is TRBJ1-5, the V gene TRBV20-1; D ambiguous. The V gene's germline CDR1 is DFQATT and CDR2 SNEGSKA (reference sequence). The CDR3 is 13 amino acids. Trimming removed 3 bases at V and 5 bases at J, with 11 bases between.

The J gene is TRBJ2-1, the V gene TRBV10-2; the match to TRBD2 covers 15 bases. Germline V gives CDR1 WSHSY, CDR2 SAAADI. V was pared by 8 bases and J by 0 bases, with 14 bases of the junction left unmatched. CDR3 length: 20 amino acids. The DNA of the CDR3 is TGCGCCAGCCGCCTTTTGTCGGGACTAGCGGGGGGAAGCTCCTACAATGAGCAGTTCTTC. Protein: CASRLLSGLAGGSSYNEQFF.

Note on this clonotype: The junction and the germline gene differ at one end; a read error may be behind it. The chain couples TRBV4-1 to TRBJ1-1; no reliable D call. CDR3 size: 13 residues. Germline V gives CDR1 MGHRA, CDR2 YSYEKL. CDR3 amino acids: CASSLTMKTEAFF. CDR3 DNA: TGCGCCAGCAGCCTTACGATGAAGACTGAAGCTTTCTTT.

This clonotype was counted ten times or more. This chain's CDR3 is CSVSVLGNTIYF. CDR3 DNA: TGCAGCGTTTCCGTTCTGGGAAACACCATATATTTT. The V gene is TRBV29-1, the J gene TRBJ1-3, with D unclear. V was trimmed by 5 bases and J by 4 bases, leaving 9 bases between them. Germline CDR1 SQVTM, CDR2 ANQGSEA. The CDR3 consists of 12 residues.

This clonotype was counted a few times. The chain uses TRBV30 and TRBJ2-7; the D is unclear. The CDR3 totals 13 residues. Germline CDR1 GTSNPN, CDR2 SVGIG (reference sequence). V was clipped by 2 bases and J by 1 base, with 9 bases between them. The CDR3 sequence is CAWSNGGSYEQYF. DNA of the CDR3: TGTGCCTGGAGTAACGGTGGATCCTACGAGCAGTACTTC.

By sample share, this clonotype is medium-sized. The J gene is TRBJ1-1, the V gene TRBV29-1, with a possible D match to TRBD1 (5 bases). Germline loops: CDR1 SQVTM, CDR2 ANQGSEA. V lost 4 bases and J 3 bases, leaving 15 bases between the germline ends. The CDR3 is 14 residues long. CDR3 protein: CSVVGGDGYTEAFF. Written as DNA, the CDR3 is TGCAGCGTTGTAGGAGGGGACGGGTACACTGAAGCTTTCTTT. Complete variable domain (other parts from reference TRBV29-1 and TRBJ1-1): SAVISQKPSRDICQRGTSLTIQCQVDSQVTMMFWYRQQPGQSLTLIATANQGSEATYESGFVIDKFPISRPNLTFSTLTVSNMSPEDSSIYLCSVVGGDGYTEAFFGQGTRLTVV.

At least ten counts were recorded for this clonotype. The chain links TRBV6-2 or TRBV6-3 to TRBJ2-7; TRBD1 agrees at 10 bases. The CDR3 covers 16 residues. Germline V lookup: CDR1 MNHEY, CDR2 SVGEGT. The ends lost 4 bases at V and 4 bases at J; junction bases unmatched: 10. CDR3 region: CASSSTGGTGVYEQYF. In DNA form, the CDR3 reads TGTGCCAGCAGTTCAACCGGCGGGACAGGGGTTTACGAGCAGTACTTC.

This clonotype is medium-sized. The V call is TRBV6-6, the J call TRBJ1-2; 8 bases are a match to TRBD1. The CDR3 is 14 residues long. Germline values: CDR1 MNHNY, CDR2 SVGAGI (reference sequence). Trimming cost V 8 bases and J 8 bases; bases outside gene matches: 13. CDR3 DNA sequence: TGTGCCAGCGTAGGAGAAAACGACAGGGGAGGCTACACCTTC. Translating it yields CASVGENDRGGYTF.

This clonotype was found many times. The chain joins TRBV25-1 to TRBJ1-1; D call uncertain. The CDR3 is made up of 13 amino acids. V shed 6 bases and J shed 1 base, with 9 bases lying between them. In germline, CDR1 is MGHDK, CDR2 SYGVNS. CDR3 sequence reads: CASSPRKNTEAFF. In DNA, the CDR3 is TGTGCCAGCAGCCCAAGGAAGAACACTGAAGCTTTCTTT.

Ten or more counts support this clonotype. The V call is TRBV30, the J call TRBJ1-5; 7 bases are shared with TRBD1. CDR3 size: 13 residues. The ends lost 5 bases at V and 3 bases at J; junction bases unmatched: 4. Germline lookup yields CDR1 GTSNPN and CDR2 SVGIG (reference sequence). Here the CDR3 DNA reads TGTGCCTGGCAGGGGGAGGACAATCAGCCCCAGCATTTT. This translates into CAWQGEDNQPQHF.

In this sample, this clonotype turned up many times. J is TRBJ1-1 and V is TRBV7-2; D unresolved. From germline, CDR1 is SGHTA and CDR2 FQGNSA. CDR3 length: 13 residues. V was clipped by 5 bases and J by 7 bases, with 14 bases between them. CDR3 region: CASSRSLADEAFF. The CDR3 DNA reads as TGTGCCAGCAGCCGTAGTCTGGCAGATGAAGCTTTCTTT.

The rearrangement joins TRBV28 to TRBJ1-1; possible D gene TRBD1, 5 bases. From germline, CDR1 is MDHEN and CDR2 SYDVKM. The CDR3 loop spans 16 amino acids. V was shortened by 5 bases and J by 6 bases, with 22 bases between the two germline ends. This CDR3 reads CASSLGTPAGPPEAFF. The CDR3 DNA is TGTGCCAGCAGTCTCGGTACACCCGCAGGGCCTCCTGAAGCTTTCTTT.

The chain carries TRBV7-6 and TRBJ1-3; TRBD1 matches at 7 bases. The J segment lost 6 bases and the V segment lost 4 bases, leaving 6 bases of the junction unmatched. Germline V gene data show CDR1 as SGHVS and CDR2 as FNYEAQ. The CDR3 extends over 14 amino acids. CDR3 in amino acids: CASSSDRAQNTIYF. The CDR3 region has the DNA TGTGCCAGCAGCTCCGACAGGGCCCAAAACACCATATATTTT.